This T cell receptor beta chain was recovered during a study of T cells in Graves' hyperthyroidism and ophthalmopathy. RNA transcripts provided the source from which TCR beta CDR3 regions were amplified. In the first-round RT-PCR of the TCR CDR3, the HTBI primer set was used. TCRdb analysed the multiplex PCR reads with MiXCR anew, one entry per CDR3 protein. The repertoire includes around 480,000 distinct CDR3 sequences, roughly 14% of them detected once, and roughly 17% sits in the top ten. This clonotype was picked up many times. CDR1 is DFQATT, CDR2 SNEGSKA, per germline (reference sequence). This CDR3 has 13 amino acids. The V segment lost 3 bases and the J segment 7 bases; nucleotides outside the gene matches: 3.

Input material: blood. The sequence came from a woman between 18 and 29 years old with Graves' hyperthyroidism. The V and J genes are TRBV20-1 and TRBJ2-1; 10 bases match TRBD2. CDR3 bases: TGCAGTGCTAGGAGCGGGGGGGTTAATGAGCAGTTCTTC. This gives the protein CSARSGGVNEQFF.